The 22 T cell receptor beta chains in this list originate from one sample, sequenced in a study of blood T cell repertoires in COVID-19. The method was immunoSEQ multiplex PCR; TCRdb's version includes in-frame clones alone and lacks a portion of them. The profile covers about 140,000 clones, with over 80% appearing a single time and about 10% taken by the ten largest. Material for sequencing was peripheral blood. The receptors originated from a man aged 60 to 75 with active or convalescent COVID-19.

The J gene is TRBJ1-2, the V gene TRBV2, with D maybe TRBD1 (5 bases). The germline gives CDR1 SNHLY, CDR2 FYNNEI. V gave up 6 bases and J gave up 4 bases, with 12 bases separating them. This CDR3 comprises 13 residues. The DNA of the CDR3 is TGTGCCAGCAGGCGGGGGGTGTTCTATGGCTACACCTTC. It yields the protein CASRRGVFYGYTF.

The gene calls are TRBV25-1 and TRBJ2-7; possibly TRBD1 for D (5 bases). Germline V gene sequence: CDR1 MGHDK, CDR2 SYGVNS. Deletions cut 6 bases from V and 4 bases from J, with 13 bases between. The CDR3 sequence is 13 residues long. This chain's CDR3 is CASSPQGSYEQYF. CDR3 DNA sequence: TGTGCCAGCAGCCCGCAGGGTAGTTACGAGCAGTACTTC.

In this sample, this clone turned up a few times. The rearrangement joins TRBV4-2 to TRBJ1-3; TRBD1 is a possible D gene (6 bases). Trimming cost V 4 bases and J 2 bases, with 9 bases left between them. Germline CDR1 and CDR2: LGHNA and YNFKEQ. This CDR3 contains 14 residues. The CDR3 DNA reads as TGTGCCAGCAGCCGGGACAAGACTGGAAACACCATATATTTT. Amino acid sequence: CASSRDKTGNTIYF.

The rearrangement links TRBV29-1 to TRBJ2-1; no reliable D call. The CDR3 has 11 residues. Trimming pared 3 bases from V and 3 bases from J, leaving 3 bases between. The germline V gene has CDR1 SQVTM and CDR2 ANQGSEA. The DNA for the CDR3 is TGCAGCGTTGACGTCTACAATGAGCAGTTCTTC. Encoded protein: CSVDVYNEQFF.

This chain connects TRBV6-1 to TRBJ2-7; 11 nucleotides line up with TRBD1. The length of the CDR3 is 17 residues. CDR1 and CDR2 from the germline V gene are MNHNS and SASEGT. Trimming cost V 4 bases and J 7 bases; bases outside gene matches: 15. CDR3 sequence: CASSAKDRGLYLSEQYF. CDR3 DNA sequence: TGTGCCAGCAGTGCCAAGGACAGGGGGCTCTACCTGTCTGAGCAGTACTTC.

The V call is TRBV28, the J call TRBJ1-6; D unclear. Trimming removed 8 bases at V and 7 bases at J, with 12 bases between. The length of the CDR3 is 13 residues. Germline V lookup: CDR1 MDHEN, CDR2 SYDVKM. The CDR3 sequence: CASDERINSPLHF. The CDR3 DNA reads as TGTGCCAGCGATGAGCGGATAAATTCACCCCTCCACTTT.

The chain has TRBV18 and TRBJ1-3; D is unclear. Germline V gene data show CDR1 as KGHSH and CDR2 as LQKENI. V was cut by 2 bases and J by 0 bases, with 11 bases left in between. The CDR3 is 16 amino acids. The CDR3 is CASSPKPVISGNTIYF. The DNA of the CDR3 is TGTGCCAGCTCACCAAAGCCGGTGATCTCTGGAAACACCATATATTTT.

V and J are TRBV6-6 and TRBJ1-5; possibly TRBD1 for D (6 bases). Germline loops: CDR1 MNHNY, CDR2 SVGAGI (reference sequence). This CDR3 has 13 residues. Trimming took off 4 bases at V and 7 bases at J, with 11 bases between the two ends. CDR3 sequence reads: CASSSTGEQPQHF. The CDR3 DNA follows: TGTGCCAGCAGTTCGACAGGAGAACAGCCCCAGCATTTT.

The chain combines TRBV27 with TRBJ2-7; TRBD1 might be the D (5 bases). This CDR3 has 12 residues. Deletions cut 5 bases from V and 3 bases from J, with 8 bases between. Germline-derived CDR1 and CDR2 are MNHEY and SMNVEV (reference sequence). This chain's CDR3 is CASSDSSYEQYF. CDR3 sequence (DNA): TGTGCCAGCAGTGACAGTAGCTACGAGCAGTACTTC.

The V and J genes are TRBV19 and TRBJ2-2; TRBD1 is a possible D gene (5 bases). Germline V gives CDR1 LNHDA, CDR2 SQIVND (reference sequence). CDR3 length equals 16 residues. Trimming removed 5 bases from V and 6 bases from J, with 19 bases in between. CDR3 amino acids: CASSRAVGDASGELFF. The CDR3 DNA follows: TGTGCCAGTAGTCGCGCGGTAGGGGATGCATCCGGGGAGCTGTTTTTT.

The chain is built from TRBV7-3 and TRBJ2-5, with D tentatively TRBD2 (6 bases). Germline V gene data show CDR1 as SGHTA and CDR2 as FQGTGA. This CDR3 has 15 amino acids. V was clipped by 5 bases and J by 0 bases, with 13 bases between them. The CDR3 DNA sequence: TGTGCCAGCAGCAACATGGGACTGGACCAAGAGACCCAGTACTTC. It yields the protein CASSNMGLDQETQYF. The complete variable domain, with remaining parts taken from reference TRBV7-3 and TRBJ2-5, reads GAGVSQTPSNKVTEKGKYVELRCDPISGHTALYWYRQSLGQGPEFLIYFQGTGAADDSGLPNDRFFAVRPEGSVSTLKIQRTERGDSAVYLCASSNMGLDQETQYFGPGTRLLVL.

The chain uses TRBV6-5 and TRBJ2-7; tentatively, D is TRBD2 (5 bases). Germline V gene data show CDR1 as MNHEY and CDR2 as SVGAGI. The CDR3 is 12 amino acids. Deletions cut 6 bases from V and 3 bases from J, with 9 bases between. CDR3: CASSPGLYEQYF. In nucleotides, the CDR3 is TGTGCCAGCAGCCCAGGACTCTACGAGCAGTACTTC.

Only a few counts were recorded for this clone. V usage is TRBV29-1 and J usage is TRBJ2-7; the match to TRBD1 covers 7 bases. This CDR3 has 13 amino acids. Looked up from germline, CDR1 is SQVTM and CDR2 is ANQGSEA. Germline trimming cut 6 bases from V and 0 bases from J; bases unmatched to any gene: 5. CDR3 residues: CSVLNRGSYEQYF. CDR3 coding DNA: TGCAGCGTCCTTAACAGGGGCTCCTACGAGCAGTACTTC.

The chain recombines TRBV27 with TRBJ1-1; a weak D match, TRBD1 (6 bases). The CDR3 totals 14 residues. From germline, CDR1 is MNHEY and CDR2 SMNVEV (reference sequence). V lost 0 bases and J 5 bases, leaving 10 bases between the germline ends. The CDR3 here is CASSLSQGGTEAFF. CDR3 DNA sequence: TGTGCCAGCAGTTTATCACAGGGTGGGACTGAAGCTTTCTTT.

J is TRBJ2-7 and V is TRBV2; the D is unclear. CDR3 length: 16 amino acids. V was cut by 2 bases and J by 1 base, with 15 bases left in between. Germline lookup yields CDR1 SNHLY and CDR2 FYNNEI. CDR3 coding DNA: TGTGCCAGCAGTGAATTAGGTACAGCTACTTCCTACGAGCAGTACTTC. Translation gives CASSELGTATSYEQYF.

J is TRBJ2-1 and V is TRBV19; 9 nucleotides agree with TRBD2. CDR3 length equals 16 residues. J was trimmed by 1 base and V by 5 bases; bases with no gene match: 6. Looked up from germline, CDR1 is LNHDA and CDR2 is SQIVND (reference sequence). The CDR3 here is CASSSLREGSYNEQFF. The DNA for the CDR3 is TGTGCCAGTAGTTCCCTGCGGGAGGGTTCCTACAATGAGCAGTTCTTC.

J is TRBJ1-3 and V is TRBV27, with 9 nucleotides matching TRBD1. Germline V CDR1 and CDR2: MNHEY, SMNVEV (reference sequence). This CDR3 comprises 17 residues. Trimming took 6 bases from V and 0 from J; bases not matched to a gene: 9. In DNA form, the CDR3 reads TGTGCCAGCAGCCAAGCCGGGACAGGGTACTCTGGAAACACCATATATTTT. It is translated as CASSQAGTGYSGNTIYF.

The gene calls are TRBV11-2 and TRBJ2-2, with 9 bases matching TRBD2. V was clipped by 2 bases and J by 8 bases; unmatched bases: 18. Germline CDR1 is SGHAT and CDR2 is FQNNGV. The CDR3 is 19 residues long. DNA of the CDR3: TGTGCCAGCAGCTTAAGCAGGGCGAGAGCGGGAGGCTCATCAGGGGAGCTGTTTTTT. Translated: CASSLSRARAGGSSGELFF.

The V call is TRBV12-3 or TRBV12-4, the J call TRBJ1-2; possible D gene TRBD1, 6 bases. The V end was cut by 11 bases, the J end by 7 bases, with 20 bases between. This CDR3 spans 13 amino acids. CDR3 sequence: CARTKGGWGGYTF. CDR3 bases: TGTGCCCGCACAAAGGGGGGGTGGGGTGGCTACACCTTC.

The chain couples TRBV7-9 to TRBJ2-7; TRBD1 matches at 7 bases. CDR3 size: 13 residues. Per the germline V gene, CDR1 is SEHNR and CDR2 is FQNEAQ (reference sequence). The J segment lost 3 bases and the V segment lost 5 bases, leaving 4 bases of the junction unmatched. The chain's CDR3 is CASSRGQIYEQYF. The DNA of the CDR3 is TGTGCCAGCAGCCGGGGACAGATCTACGAGCAGTACTTC.

This chain uses TRBV30 with TRBJ1-4, with D possibly TRBD1 on 6 matching bases. This CDR3 contains 14 residues. The germline V and J ends were trimmed by 0 bases and 4 bases, with 9 bases remaining between them. Per the germline V gene, CDR1 is GTSNPN and CDR2 is SVGIG (reference sequence). In DNA, the CDR3 is TGTGCCTGGAGTGTACGGACAGTTAATGAAAAACTGTTTTTT. Its protein product is CAWSVRTVNEKLFF.

The chain couples TRBV2 to TRBJ2-1; 8 bases are shared with TRBD1. The CDR3 covers 13 residues. V lost 1 base, J lost 7 bases, and 0 bases stayed unmatched. Germline CDR1 reads SNHLY; CDR2 reads FYNNEI. The CDR3 protein is CASSEGTGNEQFF. In DNA, the CDR3 is TGTGCCAGCAGTGAAGGGACAGGGAATGAGCAGTTCTTC. Based on the CDR3 plus reference TRBV2 and TRBJ2-1, the full variable domain is EPEVTQTPSHQVTQMGQEVILRCVPISNHLYFYWYRQILGQKVEFLVSFYNNEISEKSEIFDDQFSVERPDGSNFTLKIRSTKLEDSAMYFCASSEGTGNEQFFGPGTRLTVL.